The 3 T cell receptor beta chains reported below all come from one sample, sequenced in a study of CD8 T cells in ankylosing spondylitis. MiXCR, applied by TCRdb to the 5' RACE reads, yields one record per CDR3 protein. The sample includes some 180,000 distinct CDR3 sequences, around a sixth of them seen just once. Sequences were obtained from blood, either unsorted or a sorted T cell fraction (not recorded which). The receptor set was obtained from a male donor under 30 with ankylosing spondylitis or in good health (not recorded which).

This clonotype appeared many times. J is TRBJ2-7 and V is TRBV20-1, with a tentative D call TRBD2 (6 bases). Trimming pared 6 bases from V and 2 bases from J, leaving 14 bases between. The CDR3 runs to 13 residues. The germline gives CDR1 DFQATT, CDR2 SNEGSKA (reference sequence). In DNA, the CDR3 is TGCAGTGCATATAGCGGTAGTACCTACGAGCAGTACTTC. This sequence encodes CSAYSGSTYEQYF.

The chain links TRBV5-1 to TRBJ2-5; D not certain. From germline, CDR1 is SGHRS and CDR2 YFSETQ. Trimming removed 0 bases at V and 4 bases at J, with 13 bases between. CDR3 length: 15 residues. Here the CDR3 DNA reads TGCGCCAGCAGCTTGGATGCCCTTGGGCCAGAGACCCAGTACTTC. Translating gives CASSLDALGPETQYF.

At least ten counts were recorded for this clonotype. The CDR3 region has the DNA TGTGCCAGCCGACGGGCCGGGGGAGGCACCGGGGAGCTGTTTTTT. It yields the protein CASRRAGGGTGELFF. J is TRBJ2-2 and V is TRBV18; weak D call: TRBD2 (6 bases). This CDR3 region has 15 residues. Germline V gene lookup returns CDR1 KGHSH and CDR2 LQKENI. V was pared by 8 bases and J by 4 bases, with 17 bases between.